The 4 T cell receptor beta chains listed next were all sequenced from one sample in a study of cytomegalovirus exposure and HLA in healthy donors. PCR used 60 Vbeta primers and 13 Jbeta primers. Profiling relied on immunoSEQ multiplex PCR, and the TCRdb table lists in-frame clones only, not all of them. The table records 60,000 to 70,000 clones, almost 70% of them present only once. Sample: PBMCs. The receptors stem from a man aged 35 to 55 in good health and CMV-seropositive.

V is TRBV28 and J is TRBJ1-1; 7 nucleotides align to TRBD1. This CDR3 contains 15 residues. Trimming removed 1 base from V and 5 bases from J; junction bases left unmatched: 7. Germline V CDR1 and CDR2: MDHEN, SYDVKM. In nucleotides, the CDR3 is TGTGCCAGCAGTTTATTTGACAGGGTAAGGACTGAAGCTTTCTTT. Translation: CASSLFDRVRTEAFF. The full variable domain, in which reference TRBV28 and TRBJ1-1 provide the parts outside the CDR3, is DVKVTQSSRYLVKRTGEKVFLECVQDMDHENMFWYRQDPGLGLRLIYFSYDVKMKEKGDIPEGYSVSREKKERFSLILESASTNQTSMYLCASSLFDRVRTEAFFGQGTRLTVV.

This clone has just a few counts. The genes are TRBV6-1 and TRBJ1-1, with 8 bases matching TRBD1. The V and J ends lost 7 bases and 4 bases, in that order; junction bases with no gene match: 8. The CDR3 sequence is 14 residues long. CDR1 MNHNS and CDR2 SASEGT come from the germline V gene. The CDR3 DNA reads as TGTGCCAGCAACCACCCACAGGGGGGCACTGAAGCTTTCTTT. It yields the protein CASNHPQGGTEAFF.

The gene calls are TRBV13 and TRBJ2-1, with 9 nucleotides matching TRBD2. CDR1 is PRHDT, CDR2 FYEKMQ, per germline (reference sequence). The CDR3 sequence is 15 residues long. The junction had 7 bases not matched to a gene; V was cut back by 5 bases and J by 5 bases. In DNA form, the CDR3 reads TGTGCCAGCAGCCGCATTAGCGGGAGAGACAATGAGCAGTTCTTC. This encodes CASSRISGRDNEQFF.

This clone came up a few times. The V and J genes are TRBV7-9 and TRBJ1-2; no firm D call. V shed 10 bases and J shed 6 bases, with 24 bases lying between them. The CDR3 covers 15 residues. The germline V gene encodes CDR1 SEHNR and CDR2 FQNEAQ (reference sequence). The CDR3 here is CATPILAEETNGYTF. In DNA, the CDR3 is TGTGCCACCCCAATCTTGGCAGAGGAAACTAATGGCTACACCTTC.